Presented here are 2 T cell receptor beta chains from one specimen sequenced in a study of T cells in Graves' hyperthyroidism and ophthalmopathy. The investigators amplified TCR beta CDR3 regions from RNA transcripts. Researchers ran a first-round RT-PCR on the TCR CDR3 using the HTBI primer set. One entry per CDR3 protein, called by TCRdb with MiXCR from the multiplex PCR reads. The sample carries 450,000 to 700,000 distinct CDR3 sequences, 46% recorded once. The specimen was peripheral blood or thyroid tissue (not recorded which). These receptors all come from a woman between 18 and 29 years old with Graves' hyperthyroidism.

The chain has TRBV15 and TRBJ1-2, with a possible D match to TRBD1 (5 bases). This CDR3 is 13 amino acids long. The ends were cut back, 0 bases at V and 4 bases at J, with 6 bases in the middle. Germline V gene data show CDR1 as LNHNV and CDR2 as YYDKDF (reference sequence). CDR3 loop: CATSRDDSYGYTF. The CDR3 nucleotides read TGTGCCACCAGCAGAGACGACAGCTATGGCTACACCTTC.

This rearrangement joins TRBV24-1 to TRBJ2-1, with D unresolved. CDR1 KGHDR and CDR2 SFDVKD come from the germline V gene. Between the trimmed V and J ends, which lost 4 bases and 7 bases, there was a span of 10 bases. CDR3 length equals 13 residues. The CDR3 DNA reads TGTGCCACCAGTGACGGTAGTGCGAATGAGCAGTTCTTC. Its protein is CATSDGSANEQFF.